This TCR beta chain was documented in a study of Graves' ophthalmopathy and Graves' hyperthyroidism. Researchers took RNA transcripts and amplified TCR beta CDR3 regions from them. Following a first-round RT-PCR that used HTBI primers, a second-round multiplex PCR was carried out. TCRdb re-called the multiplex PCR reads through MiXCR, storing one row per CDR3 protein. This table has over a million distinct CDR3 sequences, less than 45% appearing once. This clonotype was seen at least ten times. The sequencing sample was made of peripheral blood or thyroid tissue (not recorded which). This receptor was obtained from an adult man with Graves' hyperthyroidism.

The CDR3 DNA follows: TGCAGTGCGGAGGGACAGAAGAGTAACTATGGCTACACCTTC. Translating it yields CSAEGQKSNYGYTF. The rearrangement joins TRBV20-1 to TRBJ1-2, with 7 positions matching TRBD1. The germline V gene has CDR1 DFQATT and CDR2 SNEGSKA (reference sequence). The CDR3 is 14 amino acids. Trimming cost V 6 bases and J 1 base; bases outside gene matches: 8.